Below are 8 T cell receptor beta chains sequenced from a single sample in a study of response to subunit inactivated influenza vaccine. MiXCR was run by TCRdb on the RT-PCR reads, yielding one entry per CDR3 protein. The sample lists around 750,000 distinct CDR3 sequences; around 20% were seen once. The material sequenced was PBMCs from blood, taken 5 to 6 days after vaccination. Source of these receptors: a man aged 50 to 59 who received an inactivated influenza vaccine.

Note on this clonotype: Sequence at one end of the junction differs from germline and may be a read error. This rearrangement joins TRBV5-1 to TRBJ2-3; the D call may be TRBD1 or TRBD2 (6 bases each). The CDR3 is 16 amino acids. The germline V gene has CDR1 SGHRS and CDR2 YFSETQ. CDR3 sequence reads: CPSSLAGPGEADTQYF. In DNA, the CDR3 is TGCCCCAGCAGCTTGGCGGGTCCAGGGGAGGCAGATACGCAGTATTTT.

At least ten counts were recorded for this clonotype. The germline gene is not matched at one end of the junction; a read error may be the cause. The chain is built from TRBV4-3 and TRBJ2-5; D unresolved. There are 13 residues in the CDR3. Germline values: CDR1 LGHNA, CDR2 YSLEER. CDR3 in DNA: TGTGCCAGCAGCCAAGATTTAAGGGAGACCCAGTACTTC. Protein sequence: CASSQDLRETQYF.

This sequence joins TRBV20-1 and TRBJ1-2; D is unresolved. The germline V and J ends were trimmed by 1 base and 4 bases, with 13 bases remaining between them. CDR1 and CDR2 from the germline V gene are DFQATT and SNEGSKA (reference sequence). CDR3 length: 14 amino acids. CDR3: CSARVRQAGYGYTF. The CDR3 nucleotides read TGCAGTGCTAGAGTACGGCAGGCGGGCTATGGCTACACCTTC.

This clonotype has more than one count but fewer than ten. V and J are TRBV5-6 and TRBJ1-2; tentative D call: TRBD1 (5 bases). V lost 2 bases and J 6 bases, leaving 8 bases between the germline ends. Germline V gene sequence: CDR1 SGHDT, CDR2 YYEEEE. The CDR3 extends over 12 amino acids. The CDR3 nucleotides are TGTGCCAGCAGCTTAATGGGGGATGGCTACACCTTC. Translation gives CASSLMGDGYTF. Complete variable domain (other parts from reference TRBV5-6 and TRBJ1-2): DAGVTQSPTHLIKTRGQQVTLRCSPKSGHDTVSWYQQALGQGPQFIFQYYEEEERQRGNFPDRFSGHQFPNYSSELNVNALLLGDSALYLCASSLMGDGYTFGSGTRLTVV.

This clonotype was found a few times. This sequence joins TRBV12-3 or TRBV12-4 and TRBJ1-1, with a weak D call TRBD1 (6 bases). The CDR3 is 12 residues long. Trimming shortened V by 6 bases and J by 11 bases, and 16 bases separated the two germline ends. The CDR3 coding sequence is TGTGCCAGCAGGGAGCAGGGGCCTGGGGCTTTCTTT. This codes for CASREQGPGAFF.

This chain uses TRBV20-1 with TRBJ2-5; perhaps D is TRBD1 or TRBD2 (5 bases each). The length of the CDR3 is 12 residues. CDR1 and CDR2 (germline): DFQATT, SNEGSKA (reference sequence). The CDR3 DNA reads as TGCAGGGCCACGGGGCGAGGAGAGACCCAGTACTTC. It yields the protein CRATGRGETQYF.

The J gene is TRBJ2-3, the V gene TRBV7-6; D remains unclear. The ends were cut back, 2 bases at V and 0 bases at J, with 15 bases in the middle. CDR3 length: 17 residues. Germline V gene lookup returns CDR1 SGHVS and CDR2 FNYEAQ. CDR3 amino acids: CASSLTPTAASTDTQYF. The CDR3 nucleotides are TGTGCCAGCAGCTTAACGCCGACGGCCGCTAGCACAGATACGCAGTATTTT.

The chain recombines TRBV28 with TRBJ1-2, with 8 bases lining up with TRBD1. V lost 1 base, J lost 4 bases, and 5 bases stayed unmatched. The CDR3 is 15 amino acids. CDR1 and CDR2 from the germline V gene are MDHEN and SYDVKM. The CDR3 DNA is TGTGCCAGCAGTTTATCCCCAGGGGGCAGCTATGGCTACACCTTC. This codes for CASSLSPGGSYGYTF.